The subject of this entry is one T cell receptor beta chain. Its matching antigen is unknown. The investigators reverse transcribed all of the isolated RNA, so they sequenced expressed TCRB transcripts. Here immunoSEQ multiplex PCR was the method, and the copy in TCRdb shows in-frame clones only, minus some. The sample has about 42,000 clones, roughly 50% seen once. This entry belongs to a study of beta chain features in type 1 diabetes. Regarding the study as a whole: People with Type 1 diabetes carried modestly yet significantly shorter TCRB CDR3s in all four CD4+ subsets. The question left open here concerned HLA type influencing TCRB rearrangement.

Sequences were obtained from stem cell memory CD4+ T cells from blood. This sequence was found in a woman in her twenties or thirties in good health.

CDR3 sequence: CASRFSLAGGTDTQYF. The CDR3 nucleotides read TGCGCCAGCAGATTCTCCTTAGCGGGAGGGACAGATACGCAGTATTTT. The chain uses TRBV4-1 and TRBJ2-3; 11 nucleotides agree with TRBD2. The CDR3 is 16 amino acids. Germline trimming cut 6 bases from V and 3 bases from J; bases unmatched to any gene: 8. Per the germline V gene, CDR1 is MGHRA and CDR2 is YSYEKL.